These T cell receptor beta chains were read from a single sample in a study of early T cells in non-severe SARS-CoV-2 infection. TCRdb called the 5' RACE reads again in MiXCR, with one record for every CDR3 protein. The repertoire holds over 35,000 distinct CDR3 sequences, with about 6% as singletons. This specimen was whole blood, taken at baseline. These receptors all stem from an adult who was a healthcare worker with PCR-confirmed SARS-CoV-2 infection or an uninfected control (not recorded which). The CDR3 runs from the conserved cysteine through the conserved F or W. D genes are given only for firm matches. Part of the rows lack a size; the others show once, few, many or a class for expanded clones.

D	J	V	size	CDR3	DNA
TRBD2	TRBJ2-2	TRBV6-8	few	CASSSTTALAGGQANTGELFF	TGTGCCAGCAGTTCCACAACGGCCCTAGCGGGGGGCCAAGCTAACACCGGGGAGCTGTTTTTT
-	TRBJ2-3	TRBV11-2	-	CASSTSTYRRGARYF	TGTGCCAGCAGCACTAGTACCTACCGGCGGGGAGCGCGGTATTTT
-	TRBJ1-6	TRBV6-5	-	CASRDGINSPLHF	TGTGCCAGCAGGGACGGGATCAATTCACCCCTCCACTTT
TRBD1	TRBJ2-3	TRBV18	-	CASSSSSRGSTDTQYF	TGTGCCAGCTCATCCTCCTCCAGGGGGAGCACAGATACGCAGTATTTT
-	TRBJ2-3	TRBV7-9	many	CASIDLQGYTQYF	TGTGCCAGCATCGACTTACAGGGCTATACGCAGTATTTT
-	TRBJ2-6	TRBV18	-	CASSPLTGANVLTF	TGTGCCAGCTCACCCCTGACTGGGGCCAACGTCCTGACTTTC
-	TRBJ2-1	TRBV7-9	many	CASSLPPREEQFF	TGTGCCAGCAGCTTACCCCCTAGGGAAGAGCAGTTCTTC
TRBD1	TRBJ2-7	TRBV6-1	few	CASSEFGDRSLYEQYF	TGTGCCAGCAGTGAATTCGGGGACAGAAGCCTCTACGAGCAGTACTTC
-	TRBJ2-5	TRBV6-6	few	CASSTSETQYF	TGTGCCAGCAGTACGTCAGAGACCCAGTACTTC
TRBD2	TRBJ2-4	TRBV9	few	CASSVGGEGIQYF	TGTGCCAGCAGCGTAGGAGGGGAGGGCATTCAGTACTTC
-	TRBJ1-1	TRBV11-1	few	CASSSGHEAFF	TGTGCCAGCAGCTCGGGACACGAAGCTTTCTTT
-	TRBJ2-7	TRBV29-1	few	CSVERARYEQYF	TGCAGCGTTGAAAGGGCTAGGTACGAGCAGTACTTC
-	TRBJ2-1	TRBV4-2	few	CASSQDSFLGAEQFF	TGTGCCAGCAGCCAAGATAGTTTTCTTGGAGCGGAGCAGTTCTTC
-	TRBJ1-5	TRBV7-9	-	CASSLGAAAYSNQPQHF	TGTGCCAGCAGCTTAGGAGCGGCAGCCTATAGCAATCAGCCCCAGCATTTT
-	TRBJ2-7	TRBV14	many	CASSQDRRGQGNEQYF	TGTGCCAGCAGCCAAGATCGAAGGGGTCAGGGAAACGAGCAGTACTTC
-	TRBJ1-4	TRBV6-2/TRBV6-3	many	CASSEVATNEKLFF	TGTGCCAGCAGTGAGGTTGCAACTAATGAAAAACTGTTTTTT
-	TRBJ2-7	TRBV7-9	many	CVSGFGGVGEQYF	TGTGTTTCAGGTTTTGGAGGGGTCGGTGAGCAGTACTTC
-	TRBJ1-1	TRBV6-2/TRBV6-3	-	CASSYSTLTAFF	TGTGCCAGCAGTTACTCGACCCTCACGGCTTTCTTT
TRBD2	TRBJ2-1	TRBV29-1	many	CSVHLLAGRSNEQFF	TGCAGCGTCCACCTGCTAGCGGGCCGTTCGAATGAGCAGTTCTTC
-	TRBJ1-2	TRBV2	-	CASSAYGYTF	TGTGCCAGCAGTGCTTATGGCTACACCTTC
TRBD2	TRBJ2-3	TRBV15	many	CATSTDLQAGGSTDTQYF	TGTGCCACCAGCACCGACCTCCAAGCGGGAGGGAGCACAGATACGCAGTATTTT
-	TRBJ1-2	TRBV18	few	CASSPLEGFGYTF	TGTGCCAGCTCACCACTTGAAGGTTTTGGCTACACCTTC
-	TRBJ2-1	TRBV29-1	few	CSVEDLAGWSSYNEQFF	TGCAGCGTTGAAGATCTGGCGGGTTGGAGCTCCTACAATGAGCAGTTCTTC
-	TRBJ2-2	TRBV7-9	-	CASSPATGELFF	TGTGCCAGCAGCCCGGCCACCGGGGAGCTGTTTTTT
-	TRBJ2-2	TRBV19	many	CASRTASNTGELFF	TGTGCCAGTAGGACAGCCTCGAACACCGGGGAGCTGTTTTTT
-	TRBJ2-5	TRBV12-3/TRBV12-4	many	CASSLSISEETQYF	TGTGCCAGCAGTTTAAGCATTAGCGAGGAGACCCAGTACTTC
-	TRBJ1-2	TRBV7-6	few	CASSLEAGAGGYTF	TGTGCCAGCAGCTTAGAGGCAGGGGCTGGTGGCTACACCTTC
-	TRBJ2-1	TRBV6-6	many	CASSSTGGTVRNEQFF	TGTGCCAGCAGTTCAACGGGCGGGACGGTTAGGAATGAGCAGTTCTTC
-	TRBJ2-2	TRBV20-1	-	CSASSEANTGELFF	TGCAGTGCTTCTAGCGAGGCGAACACCGGGGAGCTGTTTTTT
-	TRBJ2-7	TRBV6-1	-	CASSFRDWRNEQYF	TGTGCCAGCAGTTTCCGGGACTGGAGGAACGAGCAGTACTTC
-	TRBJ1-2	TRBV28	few	CASSLDSWGYTF	TGTGCCAGCAGTTTAGACAGTTGGGGCTACACCTTC
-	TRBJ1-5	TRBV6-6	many	CASSSGSGPQHF	TGTGCCAGCAGTTCAGGCTCAGGGCCCCAGCATTTT
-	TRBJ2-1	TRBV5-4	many	CASTLGPPSDNEQFF	TGTGCCAGCACCCTCGGCCCACCCTCGGACAATGAGCAGTTCTTC
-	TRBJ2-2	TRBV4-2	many	CASSQVATNTGELFF	TGTGCCAGCAGCCAAGTGGCGACGAACACCGGGGAGCTGTTTTTT
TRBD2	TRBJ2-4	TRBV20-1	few	CSARDWLAGTKNIQYF	TGCAGTGCTAGAGATTGGCTAGCGGGTACCAAAAACATTCAGTACTTC
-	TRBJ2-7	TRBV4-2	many	CASSKTGTSSYEQYF	TGTGCCAGCAGCAAAACCGGGACTTCTTCCTACGAGCAGTACTTC
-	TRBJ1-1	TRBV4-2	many	CASSQDNAAMNTEAFF	TGTGCCAGCAGCCAAGATAATGCGGCCATGAACACTGAAGCTTTCTTT
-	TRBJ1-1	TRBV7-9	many	CASSDTSQEEAFF	TGTGCCAGCAGCGACACTTCACAGGAGGAAGCTTTCTTT
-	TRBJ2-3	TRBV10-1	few	CASSESAPGTSTDTQYF	TGCGCCAGCAGTGAGTCGGCCCCAGGAACTAGCACAGATACGCAGTATTTT
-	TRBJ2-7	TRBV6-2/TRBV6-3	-	CASRMDTIFYEQYF	TGTGCCAGCAGGATGGACACCATTTTCTACGAGCAGTACTTC
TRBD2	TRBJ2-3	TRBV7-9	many	CASSSTSSTDTQYF	TGTGCCAGCAGCTCGACTAGCAGCACAGATACGCAGTATTTT
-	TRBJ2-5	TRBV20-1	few	CSAIRGETQYF	TGCAGTGCTATTAGGGGGGAGACCCAGTACTTC
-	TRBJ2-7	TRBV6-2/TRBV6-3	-	CTSSPFRTLYEQYF	TGTACCAGCAGCCCCTTTCGGACTCTCTACGAGCAGTACTTC
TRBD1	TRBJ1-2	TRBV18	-	CASSDGQGAQTF	TGTGCCAGCTCGGACGGACAGGGGGCGCAAACCTTC
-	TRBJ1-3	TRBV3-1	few	CASSKAGGSGNTIYF	TGTGCCAGCAGCAAGGCGGGGGGCTCTGGAAACACCATATATTTT
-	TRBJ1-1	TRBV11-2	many	CASSLGRPGSPEAFF	TGTGCCAGCAGCTTAGGACGCCCGGGATCTCCTGAAGCTTTCTTT
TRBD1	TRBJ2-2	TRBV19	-	CASSPEQGYGELFF	TGTGCCAGTAGTCCGGAACAGGGGTACGGGGAGCTGTTTTTT
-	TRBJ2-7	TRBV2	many	CAISGTTSYEQYF	TGTGCCATCTCCGGGACAACCTCCTACGAGCAGTACTTC
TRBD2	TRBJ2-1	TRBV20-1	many	CSANPPDLASGGAGEQFF	TGCAGTGCCAATCCTCCTGATTTGGCTAGCGGGGGGGCCGGTGAGCAGTTCTTC
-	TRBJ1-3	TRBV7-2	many	CASSLPLGTAGNTIYF	TGTGCCAGCAGCCTACCTCTGGGGACGGCTGGAAACACCATATATTTT
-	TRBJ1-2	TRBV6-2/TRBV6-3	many	CAALGVRGYTF	TGTGCCGCCCTGGGGGTCAGAGGCTACACCTTC